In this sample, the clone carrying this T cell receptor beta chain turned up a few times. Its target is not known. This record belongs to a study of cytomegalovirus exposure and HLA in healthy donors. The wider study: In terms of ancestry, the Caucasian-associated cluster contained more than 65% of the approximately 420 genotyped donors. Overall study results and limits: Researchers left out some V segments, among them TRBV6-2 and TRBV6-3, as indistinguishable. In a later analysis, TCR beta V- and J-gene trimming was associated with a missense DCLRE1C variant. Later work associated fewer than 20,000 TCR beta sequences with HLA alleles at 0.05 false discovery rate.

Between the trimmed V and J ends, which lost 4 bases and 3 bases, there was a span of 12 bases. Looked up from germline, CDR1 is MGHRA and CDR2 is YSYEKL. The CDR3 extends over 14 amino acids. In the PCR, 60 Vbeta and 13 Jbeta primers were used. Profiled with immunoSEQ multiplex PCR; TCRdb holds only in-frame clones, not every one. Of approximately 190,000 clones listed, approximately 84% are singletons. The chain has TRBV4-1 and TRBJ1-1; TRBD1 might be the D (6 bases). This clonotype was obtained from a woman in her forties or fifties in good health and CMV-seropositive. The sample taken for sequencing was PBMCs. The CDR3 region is CASSREGGDTEAFF. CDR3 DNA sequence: TGCGCCAGCAGCCGAGAGGGGGGAGACACTGAAGCTTTCTTT.